This T cell receptor beta chain was sequenced during a study of cytomegalovirus exposure and HLA in healthy donors. Study results and caveats: One cluster of highly shared sequence variants probably arose as a sequencing artifact. In most subjects, TCR beta sequences reportedly gave accurate predictions of HLA-A and HLA-B alleles. There were over 150 TCR beta chains listed as cytomegalovirus-associated. Trimming of TCR beta V- and J-genes showed a link, identified in a later analysis, to a missense DCLRE1C variant.

The CDR3 totals 15 residues. Germline CDR1 and CDR2: SGHTA and FQGNSA. The V and J ends lost 5 bases and 4 bases respectively, with 18 bases between them. Vbeta (60) and Jbeta (13) primers were used in the PCR. TCRdb's table, derived via immunoSEQ multiplex PCR, lists solely in-frame clones and lacks some. Of around 160,000 clones in the sample, around 80% are singletons; the top ten hold roughly 8%. On this clone: Its specificity is unknown.

This clonotype was sampled from a woman between 40 and 50 years old in good health and CMV-seropositive. J is TRBJ2-7 and V is TRBV7-2; D is possibly TRBD2 (5 bases). Sequenced input: PBMCs. In nucleotides, the CDR3 is TGTGCCAGCAGCCAGACCCCAGGACTCCAGTACGAGCAGTACTTC. The encoded protein is CASSQTPGLQYEQYF.